These 23 T cell receptor beta chains came from one sample sequenced in a study of metastatic and nonmetastatic thyroid tumors. No patient had received any treatment before thyroid surgery. TCRdb re-called the PCR reads with MiXCR. This repertoire shows about 16,000 clones, approximately 12% found once; its top ten account for approximately 16%. The specimen sequenced was tumor tissue. The receptors originated from a female donor with papillary thyroid cancer or a benign thyroid nodule (not recorded which). Some clones in this sample may be carry-over from other donors' samples.

This clone has a count of ten or more. This chain links TRBV20-1 with TRBJ2-2; D remains ambiguous. Germline CDR1 is DFQATT and CDR2 is SNEGSKA (reference sequence). V was trimmed by 7 bases and J by 4 bases, leaving 10 bases between them. The CDR3 totals 12 residues. CDR3 DNA: TGCAGTGTCACACTGACCACCGGGGAGCTGTTTTTT. This sequence encodes CSVTLTTGELFF.

Sample share makes this clone medium-sized (0.01 to 0.1%). V gene TRBV24-1 combines with J gene TRBJ2-5; 10 bases are a match to TRBD1. The CDR3 consists of 15 residues. Germline V lookup: CDR1 KGHDR, CDR2 SFDVKD. Losses at the gene ends were 1 base for V and 9 bases for J; bases not matched to a gene: 7. CDR3 residues: CATSDFDRGREAQYF. DNA for the CDR3: TGTGCCACCAGTGATTTCGACAGGGGGCGTGAGGCCCAGTACTTC.

Comments on this clone: Mismatch with germline at one junction end may stem from a read error. The rearrangement uses TRBV20-1 and TRBJ2-1; 16 bases map to TRBD2. The CDR3 has 18 amino acids. CDR1 DFQATT and CDR2 SNEGSKA come from the germline V gene (reference sequence). The CDR3 DNA is TGCAGTGCTAGAGGAGGGACTAGCGGGAGGGACGGGAACAATGAGCAATTCTTC. This sequence encodes CSARGGTSGRDGNNEQFF.

This clone has ten or more counts. The chain links TRBV6-4 to TRBJ1-3; D is perhaps TRBD1 (5 bases). Deletions cut 10 bases from V and 3 bases from J, with 16 bases between. The germline V gene has CDR1 MRHNA and CDR2 SNTAGT. This CDR3 has 14 residues. The CDR3 nucleotides are TGTGCCATGCAGGGAGTCTCCGGTGGAAACACCATATATTTT. It encodes CAMQGVSGGNTIYF.

This clone was counted ten times or more. This chain joins TRBV7-8 and TRBJ2-1; D is possibly TRBD2 (6 bases). Trimming cost V 5 bases and J 13 bases, with 18 bases left between them. Germline lookup yields CDR1 SGHVS and CDR2 FQNEAQ. The CDR3 totals 13 residues. The CDR3 bases are TGTGCCAGCAGCGATCCGGGACTGGCATACCAGTTCTTC. Translation: CASSDPGLAYQFF.

This clone is medium-sized. The chain is built from TRBV19 and TRBJ1-1, with TRBD1 as a possible D gene (5 bases). The CDR3 runs to 14 residues. Looked up from germline, CDR1 is LNHDA and CDR2 is SQIVND (reference sequence). Trimming shortened V by 3 bases and J by 3 bases, and 11 bases separated the two germline ends. In nucleotides, the CDR3 is TGTGCCAGTAGTATCAACAGGTGGGACACTGAAGCTTTCTTT. As protein: CASSINRWDTEAFF.

This clone was detected many times. The rearrangement uses TRBV6-4 and TRBJ2-5, with D maybe TRBD2 (5 bases). Trimming took 4 bases from V and 3 from J, leaving 12 bases between them. The CDR3 covers 14 residues. Germline loops: CDR1 MRHNA, CDR2 SNTAGT. DNA for the CDR3: TGTGCCAGCAGTGGAGTAGCGTTAGAAGAGACCCAGTACTTC. Translating it yields CASSGVALEETQYF.

This clone was recorded many times. The chain couples TRBV7-2 to TRBJ1-1, with no clear D. CDR1 and CDR2 (germline): SGHTA, FQGNSA. This CDR3 comprises 13 residues. Trimming removed 5 bases at V and 5 bases at J, with 12 bases between. DNA of the CDR3: TGTGCCAGCAGCCTGGGGAGGGTGACTGAAGCTTTCTTT. Protein: CASSLGRVTEAFF.

This clone was recorded many times. Here the CDR3 DNA reads TGCGCCAGCCGGACGGACAGGGGGAACACCATATATTTT. Translated, it gives CASRTDRGNTIYF. The chain combines TRBV5-1 with TRBJ1-3; 10 nucleotides line up with TRBD1. Germline-derived CDR1 and CDR2 are SGHRS and YFSETQ. CDR3 length: 13 residues. The ends lost 7 bases at V and 7 bases at J; junction bases unmatched: 5.

There are many counts of this clone. The genes are TRBV28 and TRBJ1-1; possibly TRBD1 for D (5 bases). CDR1 and CDR2 (germline): MDHEN, SYDVKM. Between the trimmed V and J ends, which lost 8 bases and 7 bases, there was a span of 17 bases. The CDR3 is 13 amino acids. CDR3: CASGAGTGREAFF. In DNA, the CDR3 is TGTGCCAGCGGCGCTGGGACCGGCCGTGAAGCTTTCTTT.

This clone appeared many times. The V call is TRBV20-1, the J call TRBJ2-5; D ambiguous. Germline CDR1 and CDR2: DFQATT and SNEGSKA (reference sequence). V lost 8 bases, J lost 5 bases, and 18 bases lay in between. The CDR3 length is 13 residues. The CDR3 nucleotides read TGCAGTAACACCCCCACGTCCCTGGAGACCCAGTACTTC. This encodes CSNTPTSLETQYF.

V gene TRBV20-1 combines with J gene TRBJ2-3, with 14 nucleotides matching TRBD2. From germline, CDR1 is DFQATT and CDR2 SNEGSKA (reference sequence). V trimming: 7 bases; J trimming: 0 bases; junction bases outside the gene matches: 9. CDR3 length: 17 residues. In DNA form, the CDR3 reads TGCAGTGGCATCCCGGGACTAGCGGGGGCAAGCACAGATACGCAGTATTTT. Protein: CSGIPGLAGASTDTQYF.

The chain employs TRBV2 and TRBJ1-1; D is perhaps TRBD1 (5 bases). CDR3 length equals 14 residues. V shed 4 bases and J shed 4 bases, with 13 bases lying between them. From germline, CDR1 is SNHLY and CDR2 FYNNEI. The CDR3 DNA follows: TGTGCCAGCAGTGCACAGGCGCAGGGCACTGAAGCTTTCTTT. The encoded protein is CASSAQAQGTEAFF.

This clone was picked up many times. The chain is built from TRBV15 and TRBJ1-4; D is unclear. Germline values: CDR1 LNHNV, CDR2 YYDKDF (reference sequence). The CDR3 loop spans 14 amino acids. V gave up 0 bases and J gave up 7 bases, with 9 bases separating them. The CDR3 sequence: CATSRDPLGEKLFF. The CDR3 nucleotides read TGTGCCACCAGCAGAGACCCCCTAGGTGAAAAACTGTTTTTT.

Many counts were recorded for this clone. Sequence at one end of the junction differs from germline and may be a read error. CDR3 protein: CAGSLHGNPGGYTF. CDR3 sequence (DNA): TGTGCCGGCAGCCTCCACGGGAATCCTGGCGGTTACACCTTC. The chain is built from TRBV3-1 and TRBJ1-2; no firm D call. The germline V gene encodes CDR1 LGHDT and CDR2 YNNKEL (reference sequence). This CDR3 contains 14 residues.

This clone was observed at least ten times. The chain employs TRBV5-1 and TRBJ1-1; D gene uncertain. The germline V and J ends were trimmed by 1 base and 8 bases, with 18 bases remaining between them. The CDR3 is 15 amino acids. CDR1 is SGHRS, CDR2 YFSETQ, per germline. The CDR3 DNA sequence: TGCGCCAGCAGCTTGCACGGGCAGAGCCCAGACGAAGCTTTCTTT. It encodes CASSLHGQSPDEAFF.

The sample holds many counts of this clone. The chain joins TRBV30 to TRBJ2-7; 7 bases are shared with TRBD1. The CDR3 contains 13 residues. Germline V gene data show CDR1 as GTSNPN and CDR2 as SVGIG (reference sequence). V was pared by 3 bases and J by 1 base, with 3 bases of the junction left unmatched. CDR3 sequence (DNA): TGTGCCTGGAGCCACAGGGGATCCTACGAGCAGTACTTC. Protein sequence: CAWSHRGSYEQYF.

This clone is labeled as medium-sized. The J gene is TRBJ1-1, the V gene TRBV24-1; D remains unclear. The V and J ends lost 9 bases and 1 base respectively, with 11 bases between them. CDR3 length: 13 amino acids. CDR1 KGHDR and CDR2 SFDVKD come from the germline V gene. The CDR3 reads CATRGGRNTEAFF. The CDR3 nucleotides read TGTGCCACCCGGGGAGGGCGGAACACTGAAGCTTTCTTT.

This clone has at least ten counts. This chain links TRBV6-7 with TRBJ2-5; 7 bases are shared with TRBD2. TRBV6-7 is given ORF status, its function remaining uncertain. The CDR3 runs 16 residues. V was pared by 5 bases and J by 4 bases, with 13 bases of the junction left unmatched. CDR3 loop: CASSPRAGSGGETQYF. The CDR3 DNA follows: TGTGCCAGCAGTCCTAGGGCAGGGTCGGGGGGAGAGACCCAGTACTTC.

This clone was seen many times. The rearrangement uses TRBV10-3 and TRBJ2-1, with 9 bases aligning to TRBD2. The CDR3 totals 16 residues. The J segment lost 4 bases and the V segment lost 3 bases, leaving 7 bases of the junction unmatched. The germline CDR1 and CDR2 sequences are ENHRY and SYGVKD. DNA of the CDR3: TGTGCCATCAGTGAAGGGGGCGGGGGGGCATACAATGAGCAGTTCTTC. Translation: CAISEGGGGAYNEQFF.

This clone occurred many times. The rearrangement joins TRBV3-1 to TRBJ2-7, with 7 bases lining up with TRBD2. CDR3 length: 15 residues. Germline-derived CDR1 and CDR2 are LGHDT and YNNKEL (reference sequence). The junction had 13 bases not matched to a gene; V was cut back by 8 bases and J by 3 bases. Here the CDR3 DNA reads TGTGCCAGCCGAGCGGGATGGGACCCTCGCTACGAGCAGTACTTC. Its protein is CASRAGWDPRYEQYF.

This clone appeared many times. The V gene is TRBV12-3 or TRBV12-4, the J gene TRBJ2-1; D unresolved. V gave up 1 base and J gave up 5 bases, with 6 bases separating them. CDR3 length equals 13 residues. The CDR3 region is CASSLGPNNEQFF. CDR3 sequence (DNA): TGTGCCAGCAGTTTAGGACCAAACAATGAGCAGTTCTTC.

This clone was observed many times. This chain connects TRBV20-1 to TRBJ1-2; tentative D call: TRBD1 (5 bases). The CDR3 sequence is 12 residues long. Trimming took 8 bases from V and 5 from J, leaving 15 bases between them. The germline V gene has CDR1 DFQATT and CDR2 SNEGSKA (reference sequence). CDR3 DNA sequence: TGCAGTACTTGGGGGGGTAGTTATGGCTACACCTTC. It specifies CSTWGGSYGYTF.